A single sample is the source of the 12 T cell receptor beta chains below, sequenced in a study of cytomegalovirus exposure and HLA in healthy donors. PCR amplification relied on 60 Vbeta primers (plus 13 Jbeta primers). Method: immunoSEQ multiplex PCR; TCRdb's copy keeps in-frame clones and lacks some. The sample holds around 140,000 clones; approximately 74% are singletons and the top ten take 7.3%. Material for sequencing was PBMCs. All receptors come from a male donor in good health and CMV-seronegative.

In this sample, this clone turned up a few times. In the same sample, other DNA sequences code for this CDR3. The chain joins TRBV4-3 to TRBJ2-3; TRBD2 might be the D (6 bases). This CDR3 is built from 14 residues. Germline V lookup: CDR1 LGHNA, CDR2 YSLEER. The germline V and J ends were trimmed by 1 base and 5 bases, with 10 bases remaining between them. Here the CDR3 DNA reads TGCGCCAGCAGCCAAGGGAGGGGAGGAGATACGCAGTATTTT. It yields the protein CASSQGRGGDTQYF.

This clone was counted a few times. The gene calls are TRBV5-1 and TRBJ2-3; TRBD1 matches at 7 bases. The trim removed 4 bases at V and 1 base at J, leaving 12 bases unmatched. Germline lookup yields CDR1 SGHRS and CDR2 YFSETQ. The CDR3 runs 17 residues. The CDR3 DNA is TGCGCCAGCAGCAAAAGACAGGGTGGGTCTCGCACAGATACGCAGTATTTT. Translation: CASSKRQGGSRTDTQYF.

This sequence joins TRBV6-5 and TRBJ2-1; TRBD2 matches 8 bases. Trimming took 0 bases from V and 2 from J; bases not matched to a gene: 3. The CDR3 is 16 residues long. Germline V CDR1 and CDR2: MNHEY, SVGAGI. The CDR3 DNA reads TGTGCCAGCAGTTACTCCGGGACTAGGCCCTACAATGAGCAGTTCTTC. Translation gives CASSYSGTRPYNEQFF.

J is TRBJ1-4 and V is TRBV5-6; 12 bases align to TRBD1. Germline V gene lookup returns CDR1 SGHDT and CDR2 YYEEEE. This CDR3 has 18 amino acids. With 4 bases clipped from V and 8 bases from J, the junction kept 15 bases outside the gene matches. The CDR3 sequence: CASSGRDRGPLFVEKLFF. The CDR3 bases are TGTGCCAGCAGCGGCCGGGACAGGGGGCCCTTATTTGTAGAAAAACTGTTTTTT.

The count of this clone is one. The CDR3 loop is CASSQPPGHGNNEQFF. CDR3 in DNA: TGTGCCAGCAGCCAACCCCCGGGACACGGCAACAATGAGCAGTTCTTC. The chain joins TRBV4-2 to TRBJ2-1; tentative D call: TRBD1 (6 bases). This CDR3 has 16 residues. The V gene's germline CDR1 is LGHNA and CDR2 YNFKEQ. The germline V and J ends were trimmed by 2 bases and 5 bases, with 16 bases remaining between them.

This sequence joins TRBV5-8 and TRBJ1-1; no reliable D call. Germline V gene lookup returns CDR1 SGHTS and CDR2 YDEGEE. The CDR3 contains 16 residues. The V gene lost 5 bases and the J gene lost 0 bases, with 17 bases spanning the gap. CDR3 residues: CASRNEPGILNTEAFF. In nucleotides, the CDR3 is TGTGCCAGCAGAAACGAACCGGGGATATTGAACACTGAAGCTTTCTTT.

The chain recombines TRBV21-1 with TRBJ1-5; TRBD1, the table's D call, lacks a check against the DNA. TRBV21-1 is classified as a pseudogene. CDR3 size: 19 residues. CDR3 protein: CASSKGSPLATGGNQPQHF. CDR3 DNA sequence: TGTGCCAGCAGCAAGGGCAGCCCTCTAGCTACAGGGGGCAATCAGCCCCAGCATTTT.

This chain's CDR3 is CASDPIRGLEQYF. The CDR3 bases are TGTGCCAGTGACCCAATTCGGGGGTTGGAGCAGTACTTC. This rearrangement joins TRBV19 to TRBJ2-7, with a tentative D call TRBD2 (6 bases). Trimming removed 8 bases from V and 7 bases from J, with 18 bases in between. Germline assignment: CDR1 LNHDA and CDR2 SQIVND (reference sequence). This CDR3 spans 13 amino acids.

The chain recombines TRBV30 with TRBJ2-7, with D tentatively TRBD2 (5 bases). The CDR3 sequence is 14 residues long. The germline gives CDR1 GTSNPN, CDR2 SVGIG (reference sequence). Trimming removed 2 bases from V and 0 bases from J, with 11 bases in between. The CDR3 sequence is CAWSQDWNSYEQYF. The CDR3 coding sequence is TGTGCCTGGAGTCAGGACTGGAACTCCTACGAGCAGTACTTC.

DNA of the CDR3: TGTGCCAGCAGCGTAGGGGGACTGTCGGGCCTCACAGATACGCAGTATTTT. Protein sequence: CASSVGGLSGLTDTQYF. V is TRBV9 and J is TRBJ2-3; D might be TRBD2 (6 bases). V was clipped by 0 bases and J by 2 bases, with 16 bases between them. The V gene's germline CDR1 is SGDLS and CDR2 YYNGEE. The length of the CDR3 is 17 residues.

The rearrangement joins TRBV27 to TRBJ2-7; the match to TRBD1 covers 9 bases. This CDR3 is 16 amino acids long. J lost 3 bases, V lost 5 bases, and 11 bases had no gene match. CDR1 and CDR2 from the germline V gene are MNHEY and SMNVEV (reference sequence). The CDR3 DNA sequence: TGTGCCAGCAGTAAAACCGGGACAGGGAACGTCTACGAGCAGTACTTC. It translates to CASSKTGTGNVYEQYF.

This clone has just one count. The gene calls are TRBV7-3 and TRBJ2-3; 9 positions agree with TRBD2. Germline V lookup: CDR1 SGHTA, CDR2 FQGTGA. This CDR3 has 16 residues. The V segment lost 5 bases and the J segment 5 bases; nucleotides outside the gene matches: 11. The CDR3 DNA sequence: TGTGCCAGCAGCCCACTAGCGGGCGAAACTGGAGATACGCAGTATTTT. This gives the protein CASSPLAGETGDTQYF.